These 14 T cell receptor beta chains were sequenced from one sample in a study of blood T cell repertoires in COVID-19. Here immunoSEQ multiplex PCR was the method, and the copy in TCRdb shows in-frame clones only, minus some. This table holds 400,000 or so clones, approximately 88% found once. Sequenced material: PBMCs or T cells enriched from blood (not recorded which). These receptors came from a woman aged 40 to 50 with acute COVID-19.

The CDR3 region has the DNA TGTGCCAGCAGTCTAGGGGGACAGGCACAGCATTTT. This codes for CASSLGGQAQHF. V and J are TRBV2 and TRBJ1-5; 8 positions agree with TRBD1. Germline CDR1 is SNHLY and CDR2 is FYNNEI. Unmatched junction bases numbered 7, after V lost 5 bases and J lost 13 bases. The CDR3 runs 12 residues.

The rearrangement uses TRBV29-1 and TRBJ1-1, with D maybe TRBD1 (6 bases). Trimming took 2 bases from V and 3 from J, leaving 10 bases between them. Per germline, CDR1 SQVTM and CDR2 ANQGSEA. The CDR3 length is 13 residues. As DNA, the CDR3 is TGCAGCGTTGAACCAGGGGCCGACACTGAAGCTTTCTTT. Its protein is CSVEPGADTEAFF.

The chain employs TRBV2 and TRBJ2-3, with D perhaps matching TRBD2 (5 bases). The CDR3 has 11 amino acids. Germline values: CDR1 SNHLY, CDR2 FYNNEI. V lost 6 bases and J 8 bases, leaving 9 bases between the germline ends. In DNA form, the CDR3 reads TGTGCCAGCAGGGAGGTTGGTACGCAGTATTTT. It encodes CASREVGTQYF.

This sequence joins TRBV7-6 and TRBJ2-1; weak D call: TRBD2 (5 bases). CDR1 and CDR2 from the germline V gene are SGHVS and FNYEAQ. CDR3 length: 15 residues. Trimming removed 1 base at V and 8 bases at J, with 15 bases between. The CDR3 DNA reads TGTGCCAGCAGCTTAGTTTCCGGGATAAGGGATGAGCAGTTCTTC. Its translation: CASSLVSGIRDEQFF.

The V call is TRBV7-9, the J call TRBJ2-7; 7 bases fit TRBD1. V lost 5 bases and J lost 1; bases outside the gene matches: 8. The length of the CDR3 is 15 residues. Per germline, CDR1 SEHNR and CDR2 FQNEAQ (reference sequence). CDR3 in amino acids: CASSGGQATSYEQYF. The DNA for the CDR3 is TGTGCCAGCAGCGGTGGACAGGCGACATCCTACGAGCAGTACTTC.

The chain recombines TRBV18 with TRBJ1-2; 7 nucleotides agree with TRBD1. In germline, CDR1 is KGHSH, CDR2 LQKENI. V shed 3 bases and J 6 bases; nucleotides not matched to a gene: 4. This CDR3 contains 13 residues. Written as DNA, the CDR3 is TGTGCCAGCTCACCTACAGGGGAGGATGGCTACACCTTC. It codes for CASSPTGEDGYTF.

The rearrangement joins TRBV5-1 to TRBJ2-2; perhaps TRBD2 as D (6 bases). V was shortened by 0 bases and J by 3 bases, with 9 bases between the two germline ends. The germline CDR1 and CDR2 sequences are SGHRS and YFSETQ. CDR3 length: 15 residues. This chain's CDR3 is CASSLVPGDTGELFF. CDR3 in DNA: TGCGCCAGCAGCTTGGTTCCGGGGGACACCGGGGAGCTGTTTTTT.

With regard to this clone: The sample has other DNA sequences that encode this CDR3 too. V gene TRBV5-1 combines with J gene TRBJ1-2; D call uncertain. The CDR3 covers 13 residues. The germline V and J ends were trimmed by 0 bases and 8 bases, with 11 bases remaining between them. Looked up from germline, CDR1 is SGHRS and CDR2 is YFSETQ. The CDR3, as DNA: TGCGCCAGCAGCTTGGCAGGAGGCAGGGGCTACACCTTC. Amino acids: CASSLAGGRGYTF.

V and J are TRBV11-2 and TRBJ2-5; a weak D match, TRBD1 (5 bases). CDR1 and CDR2 (germline): SGHAT, FQNNGV. Trimming stripped 1 base from V and 7 bases from J, with 13 bases between. The length of the CDR3 is 14 residues. The CDR3: CASSLVSREGTQYF. For the CDR3, the DNA is TGTGCCAGCAGCTTAGTGTCCAGGGAAGGGACCCAGTACTTC.

This chain uses TRBV12-2 with TRBJ2-2; the table calls TRBD1, which could not be checked here. TRBV12-2 counts as a pseudogene. This CDR3 is built from 15 residues. DNA for the CDR3: TGTGCAAGTCGTCCAAGACATTGTTGGTCCGGGGAGCTGTTTTTT. This codes for CASRPRHCWSGELFF.

The genes are TRBV29-1 and TRBJ2-7; D is perhaps TRBD1 (6 bases). The CDR3 is made up of 15 amino acids. V was shortened by 4 bases and J by 1 base, with 17 bases between the two germline ends. The germline V gene encodes CDR1 SQVTM and CDR2 ANQGSEA. CDR3 sequence: CSVGPLGHPSYEQYF. In nucleotides, the CDR3 is TGCAGCGTTGGTCCCCTGGGACATCCGTCCTACGAGCAGTACTTC.

The chain joins TRBV6-5 to TRBJ1-2, with TRBD1 as a possible D gene (5 bases). The CDR3 spans 15 residues. Germline lookup yields CDR1 MNHEY and CDR2 SVGAGI. V lost 0 bases and J 2 bases, leaving 10 bases between the germline ends. DNA for the CDR3: TGTGCCAGCAGTTACTCAAGGGGTTCCAACTATGGCTACACCTTC. Translation gives CASSYSRGSNYGYTF.

The rearrangement uses TRBV5-4 and TRBJ1-2; TRBD1 might be the D (6 bases). Trimming took off 0 bases at V and 7 bases at J, with 16 bases between the two ends. Germline V gives CDR1 SGHNT, CDR2 YYREEE (reference sequence). CDR3 size: 15 residues. This CDR3 reads CASSLAGRGLPGYTF. CDR3 DNA sequence: TGTGCCAGCAGCTTGGCCGGCAGGGGCTTACCTGGCTACACCTTC.

The chain carries TRBV6-5 and TRBJ2-7; D perhaps matches TRBD2 (6 bases). The V gene lost 5 bases and the J gene lost 8 bases, with 19 bases spanning the gap. This CDR3 is 14 amino acids long. In germline, CDR1 is MNHEY, CDR2 SVGAGI. CDR3 DNA: TGTGCCAGCAGTCCCACTGGGGCAGGGAGGAAGCAGTACTTC. It yields the protein CASSPTGAGRKQYF.